This T cell receptor beta chain was sequenced for a study of preoperative IRX-2 immunotherapy in early breast cancer. Stated treatment: preoperative locoregional IRX-2 cytokine immunotherapy. Preoperative locoregional IRX-2 cytokine immunotherapy was tested in the phase Ib source study. Clones were sequenced by immunoSEQ multiplex PCR, and TCRdb holds only the in-frame ones, with some missing. The sample contains 43,000 or so clones, over 85% of which appear only once. This clone occurred once. There are 17 residues in the CDR3. The V end lost 0 bases, the J end lost 4 bases, and 18 bases lay between the germline ends. CDR1 is KGHSH and CDR2 is LQKENI in the germline V gene.

The chain is built from TRBV18 and TRBJ2-5, with D tentatively TRBD1 (5 bases). The receptor comes from a human donor with breast cancer. Here the sequenced sample was tumor tissue, taken after IRX-2 immunotherapy. CDR3 region: CASSPPGWGSGRETQYF. The CDR3, as DNA: TGTGCCAGCTCACCACCGGGATGGGGCTCGGGTAGAGAGACCCAGTACTTC.